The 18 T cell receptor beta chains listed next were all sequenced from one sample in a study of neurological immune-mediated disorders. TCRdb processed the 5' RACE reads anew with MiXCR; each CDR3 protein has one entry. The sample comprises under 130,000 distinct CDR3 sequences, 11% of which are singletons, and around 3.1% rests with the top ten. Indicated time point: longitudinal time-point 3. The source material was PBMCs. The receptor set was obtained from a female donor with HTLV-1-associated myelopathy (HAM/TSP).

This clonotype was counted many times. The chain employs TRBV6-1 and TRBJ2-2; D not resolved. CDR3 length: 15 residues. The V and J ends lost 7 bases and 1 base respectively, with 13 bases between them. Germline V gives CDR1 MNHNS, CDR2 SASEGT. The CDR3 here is CASKRQAQNTGELFF. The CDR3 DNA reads TGTGCCAGCAAGAGGCAAGCACAGAACACCGGGGAGCTGTTTTTT.

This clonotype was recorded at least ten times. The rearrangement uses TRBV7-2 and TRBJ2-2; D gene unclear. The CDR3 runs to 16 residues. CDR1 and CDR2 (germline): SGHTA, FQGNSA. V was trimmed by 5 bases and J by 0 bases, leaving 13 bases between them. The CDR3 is CASSARRLANTGELFF. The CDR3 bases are TGTGCCAGCAGCGCCCGACGGCTCGCGAACACCGGGGAGCTGTTTTTT.

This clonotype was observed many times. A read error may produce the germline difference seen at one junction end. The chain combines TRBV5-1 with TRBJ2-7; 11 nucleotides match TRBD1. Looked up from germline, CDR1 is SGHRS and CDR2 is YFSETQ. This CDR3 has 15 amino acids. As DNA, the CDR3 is TGCGCCAGCAGGTTGGCCGGGACAGGGGGCTACGAGCAGTACTTC. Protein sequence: CASRLAGTGGYEQYF.

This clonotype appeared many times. The CDR3 region has the DNA TGCGCCAGCAGCTTGGCCGGGACAGGGAGCACAGATACGCAGTATTTT. It codes for CASSLAGTGSTDTQYF. The V gene is TRBV5-1, the J gene TRBJ2-3; the match to TRBD1 covers 9 bases. Trimming removed 0 bases from V and 0 bases from J; junction bases left unmatched: 2. This CDR3 is built from 16 residues. The germline V gene encodes CDR1 SGHRS and CDR2 YFSETQ.

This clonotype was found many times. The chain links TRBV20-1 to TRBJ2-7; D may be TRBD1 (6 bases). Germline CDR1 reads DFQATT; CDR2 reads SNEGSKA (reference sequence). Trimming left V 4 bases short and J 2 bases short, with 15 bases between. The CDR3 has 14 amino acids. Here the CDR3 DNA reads TGCAGTGCTAATAGTCCGGACAGCCCCTACGAGCAGTACTTC. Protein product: CSANSPDSPYEQYF.

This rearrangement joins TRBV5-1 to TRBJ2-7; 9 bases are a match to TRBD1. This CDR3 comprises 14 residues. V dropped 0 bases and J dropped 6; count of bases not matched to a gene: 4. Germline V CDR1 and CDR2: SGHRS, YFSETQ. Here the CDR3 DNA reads TGCGCCAGCAGCTTGGCACAGGGGGCGAGCGAGCAGTACTTC. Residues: CASSLAQGASEQYF.

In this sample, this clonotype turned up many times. The CDR3 is CSARDHVRVATNEKLFF. CDR3 nucleotides: TGCAGTGCTAGAGATCATGTCAGGGTTGCAACTAATGAAAAACTGTTTTTT. V gene TRBV20-1 combines with J gene TRBJ1-4, with D possibly TRBD1 on 5 matching bases. Germline lookup yields CDR1 DFQATT and CDR2 SNEGSKA (reference sequence). The CDR3 covers 17 residues. The ends were cut back, 0 bases at V and 0 bases at J, with 14 bases in the middle.

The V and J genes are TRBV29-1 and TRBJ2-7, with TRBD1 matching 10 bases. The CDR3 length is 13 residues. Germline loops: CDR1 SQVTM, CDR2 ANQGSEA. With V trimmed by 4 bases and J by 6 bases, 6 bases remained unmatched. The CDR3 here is CSVGDRGQVEQYF. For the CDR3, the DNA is TGCAGCGTTGGTGACAGGGGGCAAGTCGAGCAGTACTTC.

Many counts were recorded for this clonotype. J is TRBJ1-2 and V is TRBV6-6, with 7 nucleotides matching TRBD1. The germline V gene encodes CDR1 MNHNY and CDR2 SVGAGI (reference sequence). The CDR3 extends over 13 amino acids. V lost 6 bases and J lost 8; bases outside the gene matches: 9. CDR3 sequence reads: CASSSTGEGGYTF. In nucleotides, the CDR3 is TGTGCCAGCAGCTCCACAGGGGAGGGCGGCTACACCTTC.

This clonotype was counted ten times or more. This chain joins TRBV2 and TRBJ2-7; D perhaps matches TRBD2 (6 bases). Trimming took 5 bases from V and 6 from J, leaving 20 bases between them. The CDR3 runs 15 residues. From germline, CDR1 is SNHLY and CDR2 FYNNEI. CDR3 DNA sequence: TGTGCCAGCAGTCCCTCCGGGGCCAACGGGGGCGAGCAGTACTTC. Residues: CASSPSGANGGEQYF.

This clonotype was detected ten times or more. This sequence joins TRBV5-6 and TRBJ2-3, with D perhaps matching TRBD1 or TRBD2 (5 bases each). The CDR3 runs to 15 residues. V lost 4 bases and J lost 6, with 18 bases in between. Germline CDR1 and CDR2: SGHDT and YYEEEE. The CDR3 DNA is TGTGCCAGCAGCCCGGCTGGGGCCCAGCGGGATACGCAGTATTTT. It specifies CASSPAGAQRDTQYF. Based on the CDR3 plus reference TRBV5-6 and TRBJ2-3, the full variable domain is DAGVTQSPTHLIKTRGQQVTLRCSPKSGHDTVSWYQQALGQGPQFIFQYYEEEERQRGNFPDRFSGHQFPNYSSELNVNALLLGDSALYLCASSPAGAQRDTQYFGPGTRLTVL.

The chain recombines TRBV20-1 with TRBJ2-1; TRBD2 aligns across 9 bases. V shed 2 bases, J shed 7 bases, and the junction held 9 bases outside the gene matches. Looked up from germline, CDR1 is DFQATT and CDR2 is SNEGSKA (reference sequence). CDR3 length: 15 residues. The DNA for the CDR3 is TGCAGTGCTAGAAGGCCTAGCGGGGCTCAGAATGAGCAGTTCTTC. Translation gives CSARRPSGAQNEQFF.

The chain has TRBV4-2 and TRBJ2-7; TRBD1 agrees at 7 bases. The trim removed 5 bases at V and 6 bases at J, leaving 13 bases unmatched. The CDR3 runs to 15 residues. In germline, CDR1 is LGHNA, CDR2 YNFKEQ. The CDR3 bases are TGTGCCAGCAGCAAAGCGCTACTTGCAGGGGGCGAGCAGTACTTC. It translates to CASSKALLAGGEQYF.

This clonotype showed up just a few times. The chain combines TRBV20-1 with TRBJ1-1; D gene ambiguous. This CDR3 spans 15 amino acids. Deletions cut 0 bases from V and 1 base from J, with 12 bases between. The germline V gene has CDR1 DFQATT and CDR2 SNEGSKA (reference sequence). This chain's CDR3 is CSARDRRLPNTEAFF. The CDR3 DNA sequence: TGCAGTGCTAGAGATCGCAGGTTACCGAACACTGAAGCTTTCTTT.

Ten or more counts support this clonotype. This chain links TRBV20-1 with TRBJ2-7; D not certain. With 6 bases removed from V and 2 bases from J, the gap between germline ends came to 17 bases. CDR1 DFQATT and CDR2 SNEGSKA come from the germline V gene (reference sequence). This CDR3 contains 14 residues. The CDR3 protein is CSARAGFKTYEQYF. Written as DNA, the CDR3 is TGCAGTGCCCGGGCCGGTTTCAAGACCTACGAGCAGTACTTC.

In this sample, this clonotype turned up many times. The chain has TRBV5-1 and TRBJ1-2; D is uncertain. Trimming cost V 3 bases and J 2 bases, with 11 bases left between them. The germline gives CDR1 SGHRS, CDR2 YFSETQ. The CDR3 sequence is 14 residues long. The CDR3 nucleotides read TGCGCCAGCAGCTCCACGGACGGAAACTATGGCTACACCTTC. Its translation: CASSSTDGNYGYTF.

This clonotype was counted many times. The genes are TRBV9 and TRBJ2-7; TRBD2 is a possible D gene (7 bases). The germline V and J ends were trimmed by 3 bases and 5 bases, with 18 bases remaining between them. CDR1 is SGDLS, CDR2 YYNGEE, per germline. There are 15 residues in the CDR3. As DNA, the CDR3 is TGTGCCAGCAGCGCGAGGGGGGGTCTCGGGGACGAGCAGTACTTC. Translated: CASSARGGLGDEQYF.

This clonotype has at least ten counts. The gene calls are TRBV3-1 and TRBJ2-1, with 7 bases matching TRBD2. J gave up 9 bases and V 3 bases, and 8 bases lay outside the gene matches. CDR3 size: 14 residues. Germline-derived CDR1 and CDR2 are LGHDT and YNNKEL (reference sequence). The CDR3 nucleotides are TGTGCCAGCAGCCAGGCTACTAGCGTTGGTGAGCAGTTCTTC. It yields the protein CASSQATSVGEQFF.